This T cell receptor beta chain stems from a study of cytomegalovirus exposure and HLA in healthy donors. This PCR relied on a set of 60 Vbeta primers and 13 Jbeta primers. Using immunoSEQ multiplex PCR, the repertoire was profiled, and TCRdb retains in-frame clones only, with some absent. This table has about 190,000 clones, about four fifths appearing once. This receptor was taken from a man between 35 and 55 years old in good health and CMV-seropositive. Specimen: PBMCs.

The CDR3 loop is CASSDREIDGYTF. CDR3 DNA sequence: TGTGCCAGCAGTGACAGGGAAATCGATGGCTACACCTTC. The rearrangement uses TRBV6-1 and TRBJ1-2, with D possibly matching TRBD1 (5 bases). CDR3 length: 13 residues. Looked up from germline, CDR1 is MNHNS and CDR2 is SASEGT. V shed 3 bases and J shed 6 bases, with 11 bases lying between them.